Shown below are 25 T cell receptor beta chains from a single sample sequenced in a study of T and B cells in COVID-19 patients (dated by TCRdb to the early 2020s). This sample was sequenced with an Illumina MiSeq. TRB rearrangements were amplified by multiplex PCR with BIOMED2 TRB-A/B primer pools. TCRdb took the public reads, trimmed them with fastp at Q25, ran MiXCR for clone calling and kept in-frame beta chains. Rows merge per CDR3 protein into single entries with the most common DNA and genes. This sample is represented by around 23,000 distinct CDR3 sequences; approximately 29% of them were singletons. The top ten clones comprise roughly 2.8% of the sample. Genomic DNA extracted from blood, in amounts of roughly 230-550 ng, served as the starting material for amplifying TRB repertoires. Sequenced: blood. These receptor sequences come from a human donor who had recovered from COVID-19.

This clonotype was seen a few times. The V gene is TRBV20-1, the J gene TRBJ2-2, with 11 bases aligning to TRBD2. The V and J ends lost 3 bases and 0 bases, in that order; junction bases with no gene match: 3. This CDR3 contains 16 residues. The germline CDR1 and CDR2 sequences are DFQATT and SNEGSKA (reference sequence). The CDR3 here is CSARVTSGANTGELFF. The DNA of the CDR3 is TGCAGTGCTAGGGTGACTAGCGGGGCGAACACCGGGGAGCTGTTTTTT.

This clonotype came up a few times. J is TRBJ1-3 and V is TRBV5-6; 10 bases line up with TRBD1. The CDR3 length is 18 residues. Trimming cost V 5 bases and J 2 bases; bases outside gene matches: 13. Germline CDR1 reads SGHDT; CDR2 reads YYEEEE. The CDR3 bases are TGTGCCAGCAGTTACCTGGACAGGGGGGTATTGGCTGGAAACACCATATATTTT. Protein sequence: CASSYLDRGVLAGNTIYF. Filled out from reference TRBV5-6 and TRBJ1-3, the complete variable domain reads DAGVTQSPTHLIKTRGQQVTLRCSPKSGHDTVSWYQQALGQGPQFIFQYYEEEERQRGNFPDRFSGHQFPNYSSELNVNALLLGDSALYLCASSYLDRGVLAGNTIYFGEGSWLTVV.

This clonotype is medium-sized (0.01 to 0.1%) by share. The chain has TRBV19 and TRBJ1-6; D possibly corresponds to TRBD1 (6 bases). The germline gives CDR1 LNHDA, CDR2 SQIVND (reference sequence). CDR3 length equals 14 residues. The V and J ends lost 3 bases and 9 bases respectively, with 12 bases between them. CDR3 sequence reads: CASSMEGEVSPLHF. The CDR3 DNA reads TGTGCCAGTAGTATGGAGGGGGAGGTTTCACCCCTCCACTTT.

This clonotype is termed medium-sized. The chain couples TRBV29-1 to TRBJ2-5; possible D gene TRBD2, 6 bases. V lost 4 bases to trimming and J lost 3 bases, with 9 bases between them. This CDR3 is built from 12 residues. From germline, CDR1 is SQVTM and CDR2 ANQGSEA. The CDR3, as DNA: TGCAGCGTTGGGAGGGACGAAGAGACCCAGTACTTC. Its translation is CSVGRDEETQYF.

Ten or more counts support this clonotype. V is TRBV18 and J is TRBJ2-2, with 14 bases fitting TRBD2. V shed 5 bases, J shed 8 bases, and the junction held 7 bases outside the gene matches. The V gene's germline CDR1 is KGHSH and CDR2 LQKENI. The CDR3 length is 16 residues. CDR3 in amino acids: CASSSTSGRAEGELFF. CDR3 DNA sequence: TGTGCCAGCTCATCGACTAGCGGGAGGGCCGAAGGGGAGCTGTTTTTT. The full variable domain, rest sourced from reference TRBV18 and TRBJ2-2, is NAGVMQNPRHLVRRRGQEARLRCSPMKGHSHVYWYRQLPEEGLKFMVYLQKENIIDESGMPKERFSAEFPKEGPSILRIQQVVRGDSAAYFCASSSTSGRAEGELFFGEGSRLTVL.

The CDR3 here is CATSRDRRGANNEQFF. The CDR3, as DNA: TGTGCCACCAGCAGAGATCGAAGGGGCGCTAACAATGAGCAGTTCTTC. V gene TRBV15 combines with J gene TRBJ2-1; D perhaps matches TRBD1 (5 bases). Germline CDR1 is LNHNV and CDR2 is YYDKDF (reference sequence). Trimming removed 0 bases from V and 5 bases from J, with 14 bases in between. The CDR3 is made up of 16 amino acids.

There are a few counts of this clonotype. CDR3 loop: CASSYSGQGAGNTIYF. The CDR3 bases are TGTGCCAGCAGTTACTCTGGACAGGGAGCTGGAAACACCATATATTTT. The chain couples TRBV6-5 to TRBJ1-3, with 8 positions matching TRBD1. Germline V CDR1 and CDR2: MNHEY, SVGAGI. V lost 0 bases to trimming and J lost 2 bases; unmatched junction nucleotides: 3. This CDR3 has 16 amino acids.

The chain employs TRBV5-1 and TRBJ2-7, with TRBD2 as a possible D gene (6 bases). The V gene's germline CDR1 is SGHRS and CDR2 YFSETQ. The V and J ends lost 7 bases and 3 bases respectively, with 17 bases between them. This CDR3 is built from 14 residues. The CDR3 protein is CASSPRDSLYEQYF. DNA for the CDR3: TGCGCCAGCTCCCCCCGGGACTCCCTCTACGAGCAGTACTTC. The complete variable domain, with remaining parts taken from reference TRBV5-1 and TRBJ2-7, reads KAGVTQTPRYLIKTRGQQVTLSCSPISGHRSVSWYQQTPGQGLQFLFEYFSETQRNKGNFPGRFSGRQFSNSRSEMNVSTLELGDSALYLCASSPRDSLYEQYFGPGTRLTVT.

The rearrangement links TRBV6-5 to TRBJ2-5; no clear D gene. V lost 2 bases to trimming and J lost 7 bases, with 11 bases between them. Per the germline V gene, CDR1 is MNHEY and CDR2 is SVGAGI. The length of the CDR3 is 13 residues. The CDR3, as DNA: TGTGCCAGCAGTTACCTTGGAAAGGGGACCCAGTACTTC. This codes for CASSYLGKGTQYF.

This clonotype was counted many times. The chain recombines TRBV30 with TRBJ2-7, with TRBD2 identical over 9 bases. V trimming: 1 base; J trimming: 5 bases; junction bases outside the gene matches: 3. Germline lookup yields CDR1 GTSNPN and CDR2 SVGIG (reference sequence). The CDR3 has 13 amino acids. Here the CDR3 reads CAWSGVAGDEQYF. CDR3 sequence (DNA): TGTGCCTGGAGTGGGGTAGCGGGAGACGAGCAGTACTTC.

The chain carries TRBV12-3 or TRBV12-4 and TRBJ2-3; TRBD2 agrees at 15 bases. V dropped 5 bases and J dropped 7; count of bases not matched to a gene: 7. The CDR3 is 16 residues long. CDR3 residues: CASSGGLAGGRNTQYF. The CDR3 DNA follows: TGTGCCAGCAGTGGAGGACTAGCGGGGGGGCGGAATACGCAGTATTTT.

This clonotype was picked up a small number of times. The CDR3 loop is CASSFRDRGRGTQYF. CDR3 in DNA: TGTGCCAGCAGTTTCCGGGACAGGGGGCGTGGGACCCAGTACTTC. The V gene is TRBV12-3 or TRBV12-4, the J gene TRBJ2-5, with 12 nucleotides matching TRBD1. Losses at the gene ends were 3 bases for V and 7 bases for J; bases not matched to a gene: 6. The CDR3 contains 15 residues.

The chain has TRBV30 and TRBJ1-2; a possible D gene is TRBD1 (5 bases). The germline V gene encodes CDR1 GTSNPN and CDR2 SVGIG (reference sequence). Between the trimmed V and J ends, which lost 1 base and 5 bases, there was a span of 11 bases. This CDR3 spans 13 amino acids. CDR3 in amino acids: CAWSGGLYYGYTF. CDR3 coding DNA: TGTGCCTGGAGTGGGGGACTTTATTATGGCTACACCTTC.

The chain combines TRBV12-3 or TRBV12-4 with TRBJ2-7; D perhaps matches TRBD2 (6 bases). V lost 6 bases to trimming and J lost 6 bases, with 18 bases between them. The CDR3 has 14 amino acids. Written as DNA, the CDR3 is TGTGCCAGCAGCCGGGGGACCTTGGGCTCCGAGCAGTACTTC. This sequence encodes CASSRGTLGSEQYF.

V and J are TRBV11-1 and TRBJ1-3, with D unclear. Germline V gives CDR1 SGHAT, CDR2 FQDESV (reference sequence). The CDR3 consists of 14 residues. V shed 3 bases and J shed 0 bases, with 6 bases lying between them. CDR3: CASSLGSSGNTIYF. The CDR3, as DNA: TGTGCCAGCAGCTTGGGGAGCTCTGGAAACACCATATATTTT.

The chain is built from TRBV20-1 and TRBJ2-5; the D is unclear. The CDR3 length is 14 residues. The germline V gene encodes CDR1 DFQATT and CDR2 SNEGSKA (reference sequence). The V end lost 5 bases, the J end lost 0 bases, and 13 bases lay between the germline ends. Here the CDR3 DNA reads TGCAGTGCTGGCTTGATGGGGAACCAAGAGACCCAGTACTTC. Translating gives CSAGLMGNQETQYF.

This clonotype occurred a few times. The chain has TRBV5-1 and TRBJ2-7, with 10 nucleotides matching TRBD1. The CDR3 extends over 14 amino acids. The V and J ends lost 6 bases and 1 base, in that order; junction bases with no gene match: 4. The germline gives CDR1 SGHRS, CDR2 YFSETQ. The CDR3 loop is CASKGDRGSYEQYF. In nucleotides, the CDR3 is TGCGCCAGCAAGGGGGACAGGGGATCCTACGAGCAGTACTTC.

The chain is built from TRBV30 and TRBJ2-2, with 8 bases aligning to TRBD1. The CDR3 loop spans 13 amino acids. Germline CDR1 is GTSNPN and CDR2 is SVGIG (reference sequence). With V trimmed by 8 bases and J by 0 bases, 2 bases remained unmatched. The CDR3 coding sequence is TGTGCCCGGACAGGGACGAACACCGGGGAGCTGTTTTTT. It is translated as CARTGTNTGELFF.

The chain couples TRBV10-3 to TRBJ2-3; TRBD2 is a possible D gene (6 bases). The CDR3 runs to 13 residues. Trimming took 4 bases from V and 5 from J, leaving 10 bases between them. In germline, CDR1 is ENHRY, CDR2 SYGVKD. CDR3: CAISVQGGDTQYF. The DNA for the CDR3 is TGTGCCATCAGTGTTCAGGGAGGAGATACGCAGTATTTT.

This clonotype was seen a few times. The rearrangement links TRBV6-5 to TRBJ2-1; D may correspond to TRBD1 or TRBD2 (5 bases each). Germline V gene lookup returns CDR1 MNHEY and CDR2 SVGAGI. This CDR3 is built from 16 residues. V dropped 5 bases and J dropped 0 bases, with 14 bases sitting between them. The CDR3: CASSGGGPPSYNEQFF. The CDR3 nucleotides are TGTGCCAGCAGTGGGGGTGGGCCGCCCTCCTACAATGAGCAGTTCTTC.

This chain links TRBV7-9 with TRBJ2-5; 8 bases line up with TRBD2. There are 16 residues in the CDR3. Germline trimming cut 1 base from V and 3 bases from J; bases unmatched to any gene: 7. The germline CDR1 and CDR2 sequences are SEHNR and FQNEAQ (reference sequence). The CDR3 DNA sequence: TGTGCCAGCAGCTTAGAGGGCGGGGGGCCCAAAGAGACCCAGTACTTC. As protein: CASSLEGGGPKETQYF.

The table lists this clonotype with many counts. The chain links TRBV6-5 to TRBJ2-7; 7 bases agree with TRBD1. V lost 6 bases to trimming and J lost 0 bases; unmatched junction nucleotides: 5. The CDR3 length is 14 residues. The V gene's germline CDR1 is MNHEY and CDR2 SVGAGI. The CDR3: CASSLRTGSYEQYF. The CDR3 nucleotides read TGTGCCAGCAGCCTTCGGACAGGCTCCTACGAGCAGTACTTC.

The genes are TRBV6-5 and TRBJ2-1; 13 positions agree with TRBD2. Germline CDR1 reads MNHEY; CDR2 reads SVGAGI. This CDR3 has 16 residues. V dropped 4 bases and J dropped 5; count of bases not matched to a gene: 5. Here the CDR3 reads CASSSRGLAGNNEQFF. The CDR3 nucleotides read TGTGCCAGCAGTTCCAGGGGACTAGCGGGAAACAATGAGCAGTTCTTC.

This clonotype ranks as medium-sized. The rearrangement links TRBV29-1 to TRBJ2-1, with D perhaps assigned TRBD1 or TRBD2 (5 bases each). V dropped 5 bases and J dropped 0 bases, with 14 bases sitting between them. This CDR3 is built from 15 residues. The germline V gene encodes CDR1 SQVTM and CDR2 ANQGSEA. The CDR3 protein is CSVYRDPLSYNEQFF. The CDR3 DNA sequence: TGCAGCGTTTATAGGGACCCTCTCTCCTACAATGAGCAGTTCTTC.

The chain recombines TRBV27 with TRBJ1-4, with D perhaps TRBD1 (5 bases). Per the germline V gene, CDR1 is MNHEY and CDR2 is SMNVEV (reference sequence). Between the trimmed V and J ends, which lost 0 bases and 4 bases, there was a span of 12 bases. The CDR3 is made up of 16 amino acids. CDR3 in DNA: TGTGCCAGCAGTTTATCGAAGGGACCCCTTAATGAAAAACTGTTTTTT. Amino acid sequence: CASSLSKGPLNEKLFF.